The present T cell receptor (beta chain) was sequenced within a study of blood T cell repertoires in COVID-19. Study in general: The samples span acute and convalescent COVID-19 from the United States, Italy and Spain. PBMCs, B-cell-depleted T cells, or T cells provided the cDNA or gDNA that made up the material.

Original data processing: Amplification of reference gene primers provided the estimated nucleated cell counts. Measured with immunoSEQ multiplex PCR; TCRdb has only the in-frame clones, and not every one. V and J calls and clone size follow that table, whereas D and trimming were derived from the DNA. The sample lists about 250,000 clones, around 88% occurring once. The CDR3 consists of 15 residues. Germline CDR1 reads LGHNA; CDR2 reads YNFKEQ. After removal of 1 base from V and 8 bases from J, the junction contained 5 bases not matched to a gene. This sequence joins TRBV4-2 and TRBJ1-5, with TRBD1 matching over 10 bases. The receptor was derived from a man aged 80 or over with acute or convalescent COVID-19. Sequencing was performed on peripheral blood. CDR3 residues: CASSQVTGGREPQHF. CDR3 sequence (DNA): TGTGCCAGCAGCCAAGTGACAGGGGGCCGGGAGCCCCAGCATTTT.